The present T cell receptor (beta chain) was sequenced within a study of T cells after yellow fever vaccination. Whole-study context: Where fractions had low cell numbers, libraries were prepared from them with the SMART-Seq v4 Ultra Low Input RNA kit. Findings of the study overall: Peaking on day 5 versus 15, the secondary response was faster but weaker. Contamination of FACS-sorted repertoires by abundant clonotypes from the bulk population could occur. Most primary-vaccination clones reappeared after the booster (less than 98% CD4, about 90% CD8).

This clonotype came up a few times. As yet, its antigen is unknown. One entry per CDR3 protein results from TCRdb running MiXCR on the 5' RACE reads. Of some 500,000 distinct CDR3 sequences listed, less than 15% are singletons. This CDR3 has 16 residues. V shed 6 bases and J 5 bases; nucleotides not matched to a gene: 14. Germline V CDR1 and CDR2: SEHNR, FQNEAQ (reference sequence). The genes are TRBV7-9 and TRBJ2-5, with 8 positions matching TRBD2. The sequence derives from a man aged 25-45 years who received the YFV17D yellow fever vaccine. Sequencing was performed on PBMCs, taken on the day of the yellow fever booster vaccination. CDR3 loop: CASSFKSGSLLETQYF. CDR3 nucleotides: TGTGCCAGCAGTTTTAAAAGCGGGAGTCTCTTGGAGACCCAGTACTTC.